One sample yielded the 7 T cell receptor beta chains listed below, sequenced in a study of OX40 agonist ivuxolimab in advanced cancers. Profiling relied on immunoSEQ multiplex PCR, and the TCRdb table lists in-frame clones only, not all of them. Of some 13,000 clones in the sample, approximately 72% were seen once. Material: CD4+ or CD8+ T cells sorted from blood, obtained in a trial of the OX40 agonist ivuxolimab. The receptor set was obtained from an adult with an advanced solid tumor such as melanoma, head and neck, liver or kidney cancer.

This clone came up a few times. This chain joins TRBV18 and TRBJ1-2; D gene uncertain. Germline V gene data show CDR1 as KGHSH and CDR2 as LQKENI. Trimming took off 6 bases at V and 3 bases at J, with 17 bases between the two ends. The CDR3 runs to 15 residues. The CDR3 sequence is CASSIEISPYYGYTF. The CDR3 DNA follows: TGTGCCAGCTCTATAGAAATCTCACCCTACTATGGCTACACCTTC.

V gene TRBV6-1 combines with J gene TRBJ2-7; D possibly corresponds to TRBD1 (6 bases). The CDR3 covers 12 residues. CDR1 MNHNS and CDR2 SASEGT come from the germline V gene. The V gene lost 4 bases and the J gene lost 5 bases, with 9 bases spanning the gap. The DNA for the CDR3 is TGTGCCAGCAGTGTGACAGGCCACGAGCAGTACTTC. This sequence encodes CASSVTGHEQYF.

CDR3 coding DNA: TGTGCCAGCAGACCAAGGAGCTCCTACAATGAGCAGTTCTTC. It codes for CASRPRSSYNEQFF. This chain connects TRBV2 to TRBJ2-1; D unresolved. This CDR3 is built from 14 residues. The germline V gene encodes CDR1 SNHLY and CDR2 FYNNEI. The V gene lost 6 bases and the J gene lost 0 bases, with 9 bases spanning the gap.

V gene TRBV2 combines with J gene TRBJ2-5; D may be TRBD1 (5 bases). The J call is uncertain, as TRBJ2-7 better fits the DNA end. The V gene's germline CDR1 is SNHLY and CDR2 FYNNEI. The CDR3 is made up of 15 amino acids. CDR3 coding DNA: TGTGCCAGCAGTGCTGGACATATCAGCCCGTCCGAGCAGTACTTC. It codes for CASSAGHISPSEQYF.

In this sample, this clone turned up a few times. The chain couples TRBV5-4 to TRBJ2-7; D may correspond to TRBD1 or TRBD2 (5 bases each). Trimming removed 1 base at V and 3 bases at J, with 14 bases between. This CDR3 region has 15 residues. Germline V lookup: CDR1 SGHNT, CDR2 YYREEE (reference sequence). In nucleotides, the CDR3 is TGTGCCAGCAGCTTGATGGTTTTTGGGGGCTACGAGCAGTACTTC. Its translation is CASSLMVFGGYEQYF. Supplemented by reference TRBV5-4 and TRBJ2-7, the full variable domain reads ETGVTQSPTHLIKTRGQQVTLRCSSQSGHNTVSWYQQALGQGPQFIFQYYREEENGRGNFPPRFSGLQFPNYSSELNVNALELDDSALYLCASSLMVFGGYEQYFGPGTRLTVT.

This clone was detected once. The chain has TRBV6-5 and TRBJ2-1, with D uncertain. The germline V gene encodes CDR1 MNHEY and CDR2 SVGAGI. V lost 6 bases and J 6 bases, leaving 12 bases between the germline ends. The CDR3 covers 13 residues. The CDR3 reads CASSPVTGNEQFF. In nucleotides, the CDR3 is TGTGCCAGCAGCCCAGTCACGGGCAATGAGCAGTTCTTC.

This chain connects TRBV5-4 to TRBJ2-3; 16 bases agree with TRBD2. V gave up 3 bases and J gave up 4 bases; unmatched junction bases: 5. Looked up from germline, CDR1 is SGHNT and CDR2 is YYREEE (reference sequence). The CDR3 spans 17 residues. The CDR3, as DNA: TGTGCCAGCAGCTCGGGACTAGCGGGAGGGCCGTCAGATACGCAGTATTTT. It translates to CASSSGLAGGPSDTQYF.